This T cell receptor beta chain was captured in a study of blood T cell repertoires in COVID-19. As for the study in general: Italy, Spain and the United States were the sources of the convalescent and acute COVID-19 samples.

Measured with immunoSEQ multiplex PCR; TCRdb has only the in-frame clones, and not every one. Here the sample spans 200,000 to 300,000 clones, around 90% being singletons. Enrollees, roughly 18 to 90 years old, lived in about two dozen US areas. CDR3 size: 17 residues. Germline V gene data show CDR1 as KGHSH and CDR2 as LQKENI. V was cut by 3 bases and J by 0 bases, with 14 bases left in between. Sequencing input: PBMCs or T cells enriched from blood (not recorded which). The clonotype comes from a woman aged 25 to 39 with acute COVID-19. V gene TRBV18 combines with J gene TRBJ2-2; D is possibly TRBD1 (5 bases). The CDR3 DNA reads as TGTGCCAGCTCACCTAGAGCAGACAGAGCGAACACCGGGGAGCTGTTTTTT. Protein sequence: CASSPRADRANTGELFF.